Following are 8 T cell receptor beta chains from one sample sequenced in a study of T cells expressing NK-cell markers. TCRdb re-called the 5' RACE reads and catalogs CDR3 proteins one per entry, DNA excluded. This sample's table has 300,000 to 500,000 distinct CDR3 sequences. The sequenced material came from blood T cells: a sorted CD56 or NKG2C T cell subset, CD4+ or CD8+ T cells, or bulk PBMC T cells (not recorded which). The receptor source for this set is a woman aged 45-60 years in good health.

Here the CDR3 reads CASGLMLTGQETQYF. This chain links TRBV12-5 with TRBJ2-5; absent DNA, TCRdb's TRBD1 call cannot be checked. The CDR3 is 15 residues long. Germline V CDR1 and CDR2: LGHNT, FRNRAP.

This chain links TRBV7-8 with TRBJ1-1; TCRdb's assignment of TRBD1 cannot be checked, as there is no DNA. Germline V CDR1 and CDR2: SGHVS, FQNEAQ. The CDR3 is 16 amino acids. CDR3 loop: CASSFEQGSLVTEAFF.

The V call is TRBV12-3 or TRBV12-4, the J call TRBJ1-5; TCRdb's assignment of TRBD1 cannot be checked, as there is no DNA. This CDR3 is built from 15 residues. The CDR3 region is CASSFRDGSNQPQHF.

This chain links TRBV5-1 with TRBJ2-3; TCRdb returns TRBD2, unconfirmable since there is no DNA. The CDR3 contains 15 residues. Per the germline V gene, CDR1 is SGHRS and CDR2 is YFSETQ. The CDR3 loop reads CASTRLAGASDTQYF.

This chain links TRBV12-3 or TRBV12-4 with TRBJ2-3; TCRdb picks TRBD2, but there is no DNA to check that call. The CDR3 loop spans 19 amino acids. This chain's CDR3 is CASSLVGGGGSGRADTQYF.

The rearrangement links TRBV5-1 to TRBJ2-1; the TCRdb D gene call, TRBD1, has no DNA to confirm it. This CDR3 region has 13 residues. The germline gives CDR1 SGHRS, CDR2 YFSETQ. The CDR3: CASSFRGLDEQFF.

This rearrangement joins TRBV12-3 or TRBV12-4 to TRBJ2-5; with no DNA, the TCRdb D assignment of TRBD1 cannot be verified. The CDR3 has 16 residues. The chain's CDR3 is CASSWSRTGVGETQYF.

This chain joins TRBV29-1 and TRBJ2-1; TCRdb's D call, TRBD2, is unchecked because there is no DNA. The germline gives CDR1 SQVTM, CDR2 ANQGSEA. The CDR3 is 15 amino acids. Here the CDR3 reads CSVYPVSGSSDEQFF.